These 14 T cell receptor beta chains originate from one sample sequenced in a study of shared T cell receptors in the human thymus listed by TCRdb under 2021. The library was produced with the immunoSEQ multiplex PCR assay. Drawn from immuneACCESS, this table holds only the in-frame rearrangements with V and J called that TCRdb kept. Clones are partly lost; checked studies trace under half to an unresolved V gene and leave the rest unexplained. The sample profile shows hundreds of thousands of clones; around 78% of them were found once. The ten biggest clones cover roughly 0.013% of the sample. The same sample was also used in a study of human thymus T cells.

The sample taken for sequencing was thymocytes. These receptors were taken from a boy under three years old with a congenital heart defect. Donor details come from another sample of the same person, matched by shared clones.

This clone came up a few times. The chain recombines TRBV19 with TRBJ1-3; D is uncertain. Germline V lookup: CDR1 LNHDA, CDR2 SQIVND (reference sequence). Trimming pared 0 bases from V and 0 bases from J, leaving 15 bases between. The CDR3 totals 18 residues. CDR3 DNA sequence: TGTGCCAGTAGTATAGATTTGAGGGAAATCGGCTCTGGAAACACCATATATTTT. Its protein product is CASSIDLREIGSGNTIYF.

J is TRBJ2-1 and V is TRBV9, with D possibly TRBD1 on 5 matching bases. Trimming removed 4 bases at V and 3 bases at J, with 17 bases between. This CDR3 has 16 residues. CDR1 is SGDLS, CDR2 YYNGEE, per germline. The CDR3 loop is CASSSPLGLNYNEQFF. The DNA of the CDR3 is TGTGCCAGCAGCTCCCCACTGGGGCTAAACTACAATGAGCAGTTCTTC.

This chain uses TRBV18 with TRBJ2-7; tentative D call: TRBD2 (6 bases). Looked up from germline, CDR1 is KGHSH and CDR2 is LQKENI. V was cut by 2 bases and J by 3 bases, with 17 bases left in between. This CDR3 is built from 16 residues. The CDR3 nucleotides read TGTGCCAGCTCACCAGCCAACGGGACTCAAAACTACGAGCAGTACTTC. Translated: CASSPANGTQNYEQYF.

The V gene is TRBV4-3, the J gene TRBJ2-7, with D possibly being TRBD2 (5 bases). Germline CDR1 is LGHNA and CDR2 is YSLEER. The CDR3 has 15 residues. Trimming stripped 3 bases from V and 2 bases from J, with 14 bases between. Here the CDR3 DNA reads TGCGCCAGCAGCCACCGGACTGGAAGACCCTACGAGCAGTACTTC. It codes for CASSHRTGRPYEQYF.

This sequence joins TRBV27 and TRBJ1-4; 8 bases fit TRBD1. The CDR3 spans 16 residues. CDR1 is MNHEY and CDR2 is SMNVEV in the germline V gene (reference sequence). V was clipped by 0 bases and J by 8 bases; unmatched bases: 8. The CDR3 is CASSLSQNRGREKLFF. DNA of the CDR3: TGTGCCAGCAGTTTATCCCAAAACAGGGGGAGAGAAAAACTGTTTTTT.

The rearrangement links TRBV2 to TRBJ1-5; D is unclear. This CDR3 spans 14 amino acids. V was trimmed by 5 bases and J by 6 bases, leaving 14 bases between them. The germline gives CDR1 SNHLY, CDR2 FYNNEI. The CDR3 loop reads CASSPGSKGQPQHF. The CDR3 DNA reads TGTGCCAGCAGTCCGGGGAGTAAGGGTCAGCCCCAGCATTTT.

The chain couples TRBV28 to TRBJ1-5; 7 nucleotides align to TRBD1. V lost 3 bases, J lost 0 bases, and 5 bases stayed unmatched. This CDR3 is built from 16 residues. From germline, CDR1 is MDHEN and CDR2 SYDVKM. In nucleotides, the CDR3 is TGTGCCAGCAGTTTGGGACAGCAGATTAGCAATCAGCCCCAGCATTTT. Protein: CASSLGQQISNQPQHF.

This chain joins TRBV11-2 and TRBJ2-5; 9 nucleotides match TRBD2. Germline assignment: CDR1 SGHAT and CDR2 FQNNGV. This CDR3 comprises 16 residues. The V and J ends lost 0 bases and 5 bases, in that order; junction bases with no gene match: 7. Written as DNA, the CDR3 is TGTGCCAGCAGCTTAGACCCAGCGGGAGGCAAGGAGACCCAGTACTTC. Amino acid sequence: CASSLDPAGGKETQYF.

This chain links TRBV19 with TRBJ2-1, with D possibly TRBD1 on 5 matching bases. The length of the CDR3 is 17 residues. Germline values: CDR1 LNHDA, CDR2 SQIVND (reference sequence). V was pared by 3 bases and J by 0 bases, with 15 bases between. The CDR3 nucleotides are TGTGCCAGTAGTATTTGGGGCAGGTGGAGCTCCTACAATGAGCAGTTCTTC. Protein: CASSIWGRWSSYNEQFF.

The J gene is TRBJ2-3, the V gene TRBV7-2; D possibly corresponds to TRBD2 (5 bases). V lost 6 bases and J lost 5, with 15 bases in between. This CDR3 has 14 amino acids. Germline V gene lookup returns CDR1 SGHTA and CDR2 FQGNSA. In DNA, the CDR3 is TGTGCCAGCAGTCCTCAGCGGCTGCAAGATACGCAGTATTTT. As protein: CASSPQRLQDTQYF.

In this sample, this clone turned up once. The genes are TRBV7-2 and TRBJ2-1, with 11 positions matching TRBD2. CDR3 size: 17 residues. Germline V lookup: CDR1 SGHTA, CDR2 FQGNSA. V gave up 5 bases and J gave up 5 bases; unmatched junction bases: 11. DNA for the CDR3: TGTGCCAGCAGCCGCTGTACTAGCGGGAGCGTGGACAATGAGCAGTTCTTC. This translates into CASSRCTSGSVDNEQFF.

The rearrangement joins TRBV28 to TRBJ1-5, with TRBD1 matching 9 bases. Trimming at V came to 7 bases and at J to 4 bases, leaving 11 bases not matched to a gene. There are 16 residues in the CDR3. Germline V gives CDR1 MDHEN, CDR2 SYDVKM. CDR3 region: CASIPLGTGINQPQHF. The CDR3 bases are TGTGCCAGCATCCCACTCGGGACAGGGATAAATCAGCCCCAGCATTTT. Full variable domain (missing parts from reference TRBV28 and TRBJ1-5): DVKVTQSSRYLVKRTGEKVFLECVQDMDHENMFWYRQDPGLGLRLIYFSYDVKMKEKGDIPEGYSVSREKKERFSLILESASTNQTSMYLCASIPLGTGINQPQHFGDGTRLSIL.

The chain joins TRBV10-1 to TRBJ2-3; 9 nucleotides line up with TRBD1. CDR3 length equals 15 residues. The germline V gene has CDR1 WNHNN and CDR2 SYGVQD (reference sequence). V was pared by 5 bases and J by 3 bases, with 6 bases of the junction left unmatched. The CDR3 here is CASSLQGAGTDTQYF. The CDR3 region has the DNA TGCGCCAGCAGTTTACAGGGGGCTGGAACAGATACGCAGTATTTT.

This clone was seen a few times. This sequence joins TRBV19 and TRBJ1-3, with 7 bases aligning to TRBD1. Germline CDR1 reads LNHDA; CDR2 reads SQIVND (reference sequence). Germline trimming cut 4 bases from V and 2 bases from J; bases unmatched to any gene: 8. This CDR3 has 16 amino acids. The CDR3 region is CASSTRQGPTGNTIYF. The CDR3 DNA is TGTGCCAGTAGTACCCGACAGGGACCAACTGGAAACACCATATATTTT.